This T cell receptor (beta chain) was retrieved from a study of T cell changes during pregnancy in multiple sclerosis. The method was immunoSEQ multiplex PCR; TCRdb's version includes in-frame clones alone and lacks a portion of them. This table has 85,000 to 130,000 clones, 90% to 95% appearing once. Germline CDR1 and CDR2: SNHLY and FYNNEI. The CDR3 covers 13 residues. V gave up 2 bases and J gave up 2 bases, with 6 bases separating them. This sequence originates from a female donor with multiple sclerosis, enrolled in a pregnancy study. Material: peripheral blood, obtained before pregnancy. The J gene is TRBJ1-1, the V gene TRBV2, with D unclear. CDR3 in amino acids: CASSEYRNTEAFF. CDR3 coding DNA: TGTGCCAGCAGTGAATACAGAAACACTGAAGCTTTCTTT.